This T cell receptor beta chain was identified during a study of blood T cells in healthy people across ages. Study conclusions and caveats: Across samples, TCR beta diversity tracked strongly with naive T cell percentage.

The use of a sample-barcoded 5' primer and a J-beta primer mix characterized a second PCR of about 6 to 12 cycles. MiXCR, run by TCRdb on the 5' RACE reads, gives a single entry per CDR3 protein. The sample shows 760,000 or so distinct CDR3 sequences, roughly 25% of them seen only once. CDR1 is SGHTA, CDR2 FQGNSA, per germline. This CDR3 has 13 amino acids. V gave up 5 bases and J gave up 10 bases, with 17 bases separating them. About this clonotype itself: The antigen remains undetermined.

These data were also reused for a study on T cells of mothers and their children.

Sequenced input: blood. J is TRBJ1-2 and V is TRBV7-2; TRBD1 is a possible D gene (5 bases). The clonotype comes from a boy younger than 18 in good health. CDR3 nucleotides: TGTGCCAGCAGCACTGGGGACGCCCGGGTCTACACCTTC. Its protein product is CASSTGDARVYTF.